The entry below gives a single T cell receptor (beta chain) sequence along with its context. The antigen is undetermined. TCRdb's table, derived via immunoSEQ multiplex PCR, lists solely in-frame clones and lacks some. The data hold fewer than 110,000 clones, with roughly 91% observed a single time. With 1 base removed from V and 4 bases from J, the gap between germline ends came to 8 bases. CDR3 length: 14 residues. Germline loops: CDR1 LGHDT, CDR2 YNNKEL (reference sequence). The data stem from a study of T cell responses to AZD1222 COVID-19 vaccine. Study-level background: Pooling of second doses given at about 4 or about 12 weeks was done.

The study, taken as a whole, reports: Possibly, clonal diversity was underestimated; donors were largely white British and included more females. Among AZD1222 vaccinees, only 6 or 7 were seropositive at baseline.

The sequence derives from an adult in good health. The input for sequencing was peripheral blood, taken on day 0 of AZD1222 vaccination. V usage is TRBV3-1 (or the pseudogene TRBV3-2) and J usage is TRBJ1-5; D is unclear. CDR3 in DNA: TGTGCCAGCAGCCAAGGGATTAGGAATCAGCCCCAGCATTTT. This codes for CASSQGIRNQPQHF.